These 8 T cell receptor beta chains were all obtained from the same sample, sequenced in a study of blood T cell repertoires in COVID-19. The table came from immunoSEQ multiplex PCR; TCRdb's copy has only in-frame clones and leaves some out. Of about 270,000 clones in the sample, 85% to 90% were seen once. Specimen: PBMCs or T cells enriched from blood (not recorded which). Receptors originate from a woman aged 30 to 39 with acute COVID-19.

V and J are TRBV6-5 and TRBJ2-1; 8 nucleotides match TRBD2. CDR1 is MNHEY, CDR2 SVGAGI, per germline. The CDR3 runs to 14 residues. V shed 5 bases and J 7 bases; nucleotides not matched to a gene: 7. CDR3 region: CASSPGLGLNEQFF. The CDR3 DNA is TGTGCCAGCAGTCCGGGACTAGGGTTAAATGAGCAGTTCTTC.

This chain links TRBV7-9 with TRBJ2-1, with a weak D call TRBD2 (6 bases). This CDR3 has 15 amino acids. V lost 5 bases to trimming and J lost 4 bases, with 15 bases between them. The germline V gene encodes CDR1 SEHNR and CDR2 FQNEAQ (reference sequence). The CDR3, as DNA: TGTGCCAGCAGCGGTGGTAGCGGTTTATACAATGAGCAGTTCTTC. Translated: CASSGGSGLYNEQFF.

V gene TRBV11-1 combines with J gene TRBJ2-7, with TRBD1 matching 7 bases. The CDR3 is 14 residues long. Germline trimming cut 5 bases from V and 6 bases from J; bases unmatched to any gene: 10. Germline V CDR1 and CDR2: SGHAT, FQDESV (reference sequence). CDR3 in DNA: TGTGCCAGCAGCCCGCAATGGACAGGATCCGAGCAGTACTTC. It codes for CASSPQWTGSEQYF.

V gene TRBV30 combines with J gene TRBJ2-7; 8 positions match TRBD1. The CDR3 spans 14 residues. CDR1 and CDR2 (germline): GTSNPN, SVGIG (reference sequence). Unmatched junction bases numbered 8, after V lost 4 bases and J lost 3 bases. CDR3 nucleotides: TGTGCCTGGACCGACAGGGGATCTGGCTACGAGCAGTACTTC. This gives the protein CAWTDRGSGYEQYF. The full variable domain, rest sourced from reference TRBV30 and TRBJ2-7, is SQTIHQWPATLVQPVGSPLSLECTVEGTSNPNLYWYRQAAGRGLQLLFYSVGIGQISSEVPQNLSASRPQDRQFILSSKKLLLSDSGFYLCAWTDRGSGYEQYFGPGTRLTVT.

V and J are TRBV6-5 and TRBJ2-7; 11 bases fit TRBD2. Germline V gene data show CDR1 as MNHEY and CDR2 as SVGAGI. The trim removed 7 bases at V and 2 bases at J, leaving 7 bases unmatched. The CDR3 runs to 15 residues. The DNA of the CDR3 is TGTGCCAGCACAATACTAGCGGGAGAGACCTACGAGCAGTACTTC. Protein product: CASTILAGETYEQYF.

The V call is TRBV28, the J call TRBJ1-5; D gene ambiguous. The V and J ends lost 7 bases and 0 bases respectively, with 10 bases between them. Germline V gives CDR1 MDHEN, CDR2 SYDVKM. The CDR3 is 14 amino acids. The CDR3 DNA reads TGTGCCAGCACCCCAGGTGATAGCAATCAGCCCCAGCATTTT. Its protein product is CASTPGDSNQPQHF.

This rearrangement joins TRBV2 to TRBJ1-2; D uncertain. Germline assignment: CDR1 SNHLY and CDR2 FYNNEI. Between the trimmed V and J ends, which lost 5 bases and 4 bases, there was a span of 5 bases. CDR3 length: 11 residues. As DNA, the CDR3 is TGTGCCAGCAGTCCTCTCTATGGCTACACCTTC. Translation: CASSPLYGYTF.

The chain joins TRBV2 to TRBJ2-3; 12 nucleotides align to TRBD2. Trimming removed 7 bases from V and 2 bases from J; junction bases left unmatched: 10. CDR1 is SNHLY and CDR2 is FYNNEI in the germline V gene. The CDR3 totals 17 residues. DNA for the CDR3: TGTGCCAGCAAGGGGGTCACTAGCGGGAGGTCCACAGATACGCAGTATTTT. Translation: CASKGVTSGRSTDTQYF.